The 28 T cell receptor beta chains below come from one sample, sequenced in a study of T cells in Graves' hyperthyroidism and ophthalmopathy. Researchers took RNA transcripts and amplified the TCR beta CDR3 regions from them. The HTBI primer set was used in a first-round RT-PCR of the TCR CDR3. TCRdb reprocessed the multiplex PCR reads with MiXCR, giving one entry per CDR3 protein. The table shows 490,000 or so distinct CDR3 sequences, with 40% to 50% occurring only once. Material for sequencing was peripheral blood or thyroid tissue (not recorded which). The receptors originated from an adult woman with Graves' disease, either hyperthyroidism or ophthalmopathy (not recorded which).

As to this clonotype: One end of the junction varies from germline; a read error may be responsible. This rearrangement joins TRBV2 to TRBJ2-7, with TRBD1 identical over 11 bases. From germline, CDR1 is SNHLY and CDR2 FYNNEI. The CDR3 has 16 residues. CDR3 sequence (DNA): TGTGCCAGCAGTCCTCTGCCGGGACAGGGGGGCTACGGGCAGTACTTC. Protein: CASSPLPGQGGYGQYF.

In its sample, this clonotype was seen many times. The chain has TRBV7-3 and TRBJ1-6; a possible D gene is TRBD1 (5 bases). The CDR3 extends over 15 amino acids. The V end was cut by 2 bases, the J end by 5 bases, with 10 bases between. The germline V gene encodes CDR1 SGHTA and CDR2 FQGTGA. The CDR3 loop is CASSLSAGNNSPLHF. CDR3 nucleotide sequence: TGTGCCAGCAGCTTATCGGCAGGGAATAATTCACCCCTCCACTTT.

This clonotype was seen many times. The CDR3 sequence is CASSRGGYSLNTEAFF. The CDR3 nucleotides read TGTGCCAGCAGCCGCGGGGGTTACAGTTTGAACACTGAAGCTTTCTTT. The V call is TRBV5-4, the J call TRBJ1-1; D possibly corresponds to TRBD1 (5 bases). Between the trimmed V and J ends, which lost 4 bases and 0 bases, there was a span of 16 bases. Germline-derived CDR1 and CDR2 are SGHNT and YYREEE (reference sequence). The CDR3 consists of 16 residues.

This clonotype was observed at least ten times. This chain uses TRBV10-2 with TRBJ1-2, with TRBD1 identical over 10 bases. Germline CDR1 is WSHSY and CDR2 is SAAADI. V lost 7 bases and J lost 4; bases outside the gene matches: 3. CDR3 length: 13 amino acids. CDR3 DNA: TGCGCCAGCAACCGGGACAGGGGCTATGGCTACACCTTC. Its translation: CASNRDRGYGYTF.

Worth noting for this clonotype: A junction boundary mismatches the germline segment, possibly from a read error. For the CDR3, the DNA is TGTGCCAGCAGCGTTCAAGCACAAGAGACCCAGTGCTTC. Translating gives CASSVQAQETQCF. The V gene is TRBV25-1, the J gene TRBJ2-5, with D hard to call. The germline gives CDR1 MGHDK, CDR2 SYGVNS. The CDR3 sequence is 13 residues long.

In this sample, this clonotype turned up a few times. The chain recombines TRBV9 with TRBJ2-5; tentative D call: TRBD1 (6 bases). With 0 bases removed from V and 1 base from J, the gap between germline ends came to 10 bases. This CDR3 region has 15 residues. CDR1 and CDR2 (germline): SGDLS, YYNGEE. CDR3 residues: CASSVGQGIQETQYF. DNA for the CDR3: TGTGCCAGCAGCGTAGGTCAGGGGATCCAAGAGACCCAGTACTTC.

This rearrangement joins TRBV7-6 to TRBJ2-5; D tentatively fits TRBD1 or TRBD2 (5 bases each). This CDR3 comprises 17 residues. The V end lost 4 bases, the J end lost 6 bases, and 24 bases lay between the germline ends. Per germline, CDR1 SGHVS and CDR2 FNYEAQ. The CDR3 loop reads CASSSQPGLRGEQTQYF. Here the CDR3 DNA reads TGTGCCAGCAGCTCCCAACCCGGGCTACGGGGCGAGCAGACCCAGTACTTC.

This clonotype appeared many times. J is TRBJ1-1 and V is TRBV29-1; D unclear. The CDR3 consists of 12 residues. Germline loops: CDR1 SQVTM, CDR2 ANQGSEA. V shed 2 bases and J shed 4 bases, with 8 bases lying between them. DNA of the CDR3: TGCAGCGTTGAACGGGGATCCACTGAAGCTTTCTTT. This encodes CSVERGSTEAFF.

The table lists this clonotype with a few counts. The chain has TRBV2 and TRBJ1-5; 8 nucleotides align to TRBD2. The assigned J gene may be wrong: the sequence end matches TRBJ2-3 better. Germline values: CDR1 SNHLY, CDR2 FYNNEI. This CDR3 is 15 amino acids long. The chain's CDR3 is CASSGLAGGIDTQYF. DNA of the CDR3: TGTGCCAGCAGCGGACTAGCCGGGGGGATAGATACGCAGTATTTT.

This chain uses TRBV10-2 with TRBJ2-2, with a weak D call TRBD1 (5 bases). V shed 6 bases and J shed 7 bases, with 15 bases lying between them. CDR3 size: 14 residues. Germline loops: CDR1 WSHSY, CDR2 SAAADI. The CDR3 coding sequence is TGCGCCAGCAGGGCCACGGGCCAGGGCGGGGAGCTGTTTTTT. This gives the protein CASRATGQGGELFF.

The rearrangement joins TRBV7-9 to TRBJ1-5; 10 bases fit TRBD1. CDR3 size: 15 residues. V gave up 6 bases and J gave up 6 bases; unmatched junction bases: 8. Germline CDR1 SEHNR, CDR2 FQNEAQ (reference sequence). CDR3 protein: CASSFGQGEGQPQHF. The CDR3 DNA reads TGTGCCAGCAGTTTCGGACAGGGGGAGGGTCAGCCCCAGCATTTT.

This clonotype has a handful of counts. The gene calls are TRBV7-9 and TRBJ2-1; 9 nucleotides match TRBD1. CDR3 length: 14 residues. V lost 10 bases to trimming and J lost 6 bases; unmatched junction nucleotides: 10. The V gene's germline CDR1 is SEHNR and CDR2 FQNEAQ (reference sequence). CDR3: CATSSRDRVNEQFF. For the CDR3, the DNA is TGTGCCACCAGTTCCCGGGACAGGGTCAATGAGCAGTTCTTC.

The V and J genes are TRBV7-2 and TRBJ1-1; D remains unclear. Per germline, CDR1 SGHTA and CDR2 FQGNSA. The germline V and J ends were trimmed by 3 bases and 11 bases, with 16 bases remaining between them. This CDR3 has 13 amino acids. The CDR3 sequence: CASSLERAPGAFF. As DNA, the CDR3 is TGTGCCAGCAGCTTGGAAAGGGCACCCGGCGCTTTCTTT.

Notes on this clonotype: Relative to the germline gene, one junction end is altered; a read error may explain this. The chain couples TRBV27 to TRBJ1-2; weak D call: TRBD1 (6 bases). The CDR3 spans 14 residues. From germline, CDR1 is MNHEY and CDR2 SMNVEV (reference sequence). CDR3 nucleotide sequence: TGTGCTAGCAGGACGCAGGGGCGGGGAGGTGGCTACACCTTC. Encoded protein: CASRTQGRGGGYTF.

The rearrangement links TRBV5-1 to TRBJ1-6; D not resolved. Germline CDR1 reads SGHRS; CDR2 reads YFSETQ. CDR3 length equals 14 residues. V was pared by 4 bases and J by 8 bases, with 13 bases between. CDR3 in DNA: TGCGCCAGCAGCATTCGATCTGGGGATTCACCCCTCCACTTT. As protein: CASSIRSGDSPLHF.

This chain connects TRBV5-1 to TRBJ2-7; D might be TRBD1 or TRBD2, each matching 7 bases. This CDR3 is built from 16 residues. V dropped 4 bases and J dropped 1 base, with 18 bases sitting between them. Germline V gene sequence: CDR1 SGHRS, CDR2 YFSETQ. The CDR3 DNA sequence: TGCGCCAGCAGCACCCATCGACAGGGAGGGTCCTACGAGCAGTACTTC. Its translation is CASSTHRQGGSYEQYF. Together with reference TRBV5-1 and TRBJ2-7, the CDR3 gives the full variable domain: KAGVTQTPRYLIKTRGQQVTLSCSPISGHRSVSWYQQTPGQGLQFLFEYFSETQRNKGNFPGRFSGRQFSNSRSEMNVSTLELGDSALYLCASSTHRQGGSYEQYFGPGTRLTVT.

The CDR3 bases are TGTGCCAGTAGCATGACTTATGGCTACACCTTC. Its translation: CASSMTYGYTF. V is TRBV19 and J is TRBJ1-2, with no clear D. Germline V CDR1 and CDR2: LNHDA, SQIVND (reference sequence). The CDR3 length is 11 residues. Trimming removed 6 bases from V and 5 bases from J, with 7 bases in between.

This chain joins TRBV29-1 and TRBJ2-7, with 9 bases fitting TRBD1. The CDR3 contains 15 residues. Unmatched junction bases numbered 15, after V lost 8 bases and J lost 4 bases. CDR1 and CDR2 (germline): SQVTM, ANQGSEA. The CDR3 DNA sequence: TGCAGCTCATTCGGGGAAACAGGGGGCCTATACGAGCAGTACTTC. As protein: CSSFGETGGLYEQYF.

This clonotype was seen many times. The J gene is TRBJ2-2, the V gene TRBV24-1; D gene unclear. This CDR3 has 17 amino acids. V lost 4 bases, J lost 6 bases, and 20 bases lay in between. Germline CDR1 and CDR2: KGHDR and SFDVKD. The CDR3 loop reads CATSDPGGRAYSGELFF. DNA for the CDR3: TGTGCCACCAGTGACCCCGGTGGGCGCGCGTATTCCGGGGAGCTGTTTTTT.

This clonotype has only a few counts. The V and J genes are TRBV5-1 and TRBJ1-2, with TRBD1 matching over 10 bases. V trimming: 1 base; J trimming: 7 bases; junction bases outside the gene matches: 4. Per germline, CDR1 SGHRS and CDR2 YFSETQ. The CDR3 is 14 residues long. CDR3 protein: CASSLLTGGGGYTF. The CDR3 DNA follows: TGCGCCAGCAGCTTGTTGACAGGGGGCGGTGGCTACACCTTC.

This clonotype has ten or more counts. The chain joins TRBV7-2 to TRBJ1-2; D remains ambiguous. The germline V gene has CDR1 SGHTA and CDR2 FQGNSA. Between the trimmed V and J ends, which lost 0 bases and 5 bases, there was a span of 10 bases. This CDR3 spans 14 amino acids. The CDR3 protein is CASSLADGDYGYTF. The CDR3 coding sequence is TGTGCCAGCAGCTTAGCCGACGGGGATTATGGCTACACCTTC.

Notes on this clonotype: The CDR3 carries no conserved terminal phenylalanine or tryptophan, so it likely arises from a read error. The CDR3 region has the DNA TGTGCCATCCGGGACAGGGGCTATGGCTACACCCTC. Translating gives CAIRDRGYGYTL. This chain links TRBV12-3 or TRBV12-4 with TRBJ1-2, with 10 nucleotides matching TRBD1. After removal of 10 bases from V and 4 bases from J, the junction contained 3 bases not matched to a gene. The length of the CDR3 is 12 residues.

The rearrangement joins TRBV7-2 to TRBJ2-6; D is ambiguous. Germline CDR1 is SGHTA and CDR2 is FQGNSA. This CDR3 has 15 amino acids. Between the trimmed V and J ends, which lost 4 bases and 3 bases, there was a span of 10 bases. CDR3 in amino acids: CASSSVTGGANVLTF. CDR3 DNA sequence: TGTGCCAGCAGCTCCGTTACGGGTGGGGCCAACGTCCTGACTTTC.

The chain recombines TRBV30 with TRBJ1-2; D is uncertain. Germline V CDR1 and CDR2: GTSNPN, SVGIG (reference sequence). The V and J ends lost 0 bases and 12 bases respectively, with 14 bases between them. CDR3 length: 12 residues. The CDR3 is CAWSVGSSGNTF. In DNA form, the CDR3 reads TGTGCCTGGAGTGTAGGATCTAGCGGAAACACCTTC.

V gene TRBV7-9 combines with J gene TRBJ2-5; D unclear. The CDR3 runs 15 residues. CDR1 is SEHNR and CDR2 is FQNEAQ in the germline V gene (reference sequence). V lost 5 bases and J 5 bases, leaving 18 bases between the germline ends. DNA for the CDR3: TGTGCCAGCAGCCCCACCTACCTCCTAACGGAGACCCAGTACTTC. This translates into CASSPTYLLTETQYF.

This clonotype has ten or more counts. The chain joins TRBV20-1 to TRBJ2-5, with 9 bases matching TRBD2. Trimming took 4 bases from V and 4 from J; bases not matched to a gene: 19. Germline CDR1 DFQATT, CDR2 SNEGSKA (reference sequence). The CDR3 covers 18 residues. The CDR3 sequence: CSAKGIAGALVKRETQYF. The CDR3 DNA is TGCAGTGCTAAAGGGATAGCGGGAGCCCTGGTCAAGCGAGAGACCCAGTACTTC.

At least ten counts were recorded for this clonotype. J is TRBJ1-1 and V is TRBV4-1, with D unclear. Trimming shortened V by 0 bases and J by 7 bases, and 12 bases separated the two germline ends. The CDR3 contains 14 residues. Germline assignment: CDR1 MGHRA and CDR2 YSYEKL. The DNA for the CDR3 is TGCGCCAGCAGCCAAGATCCGGGCCACCGTGAAGCTTTCTTT. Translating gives CASSQDPGHREAFF.

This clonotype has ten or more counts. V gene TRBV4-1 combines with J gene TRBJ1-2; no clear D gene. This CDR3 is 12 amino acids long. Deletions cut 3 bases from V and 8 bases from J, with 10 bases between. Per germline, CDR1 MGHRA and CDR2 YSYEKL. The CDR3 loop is CASSQGVRGYTF. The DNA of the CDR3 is TGCGCCAGCAGCCAGGGAGTTCGGGGCTACACCTTC.